Following are 3 T cell receptor beta chains from one sample sequenced in a study of blood T cell repertoires in COVID-19. Here immunoSEQ multiplex PCR was the method, and the copy in TCRdb shows in-frame clones only, minus some. The sample carries 310,000 or so clones, over 75% recorded once. The sample comprised PBMCs or T cells enriched from blood (not recorded which). These receptors were taken from a woman between 35 and 50 years old who had recovered from COVID-19.

This clone was detected only once. This sequence joins TRBV5-1 and TRBJ2-5, with 9 bases lining up with TRBD2. The CDR3 length is 17 residues. Germline CDR1 is SGHRS and CDR2 is YFSETQ. V lost 2 bases, J lost 1 base, and 9 bases stayed unmatched. CDR3 in DNA: TGCGCCAGCAGCTTCGGAGATAGCGGGGGTATCCAAGAGACCCAGTACTTC. This codes for CASSFGDSGGIQETQYF.

The rearrangement links TRBV25-1 to TRBJ2-5, with 7 bases lining up with TRBD2. This CDR3 is 16 amino acids long. Trimming removed 0 bases from V and 4 bases from J; junction bases left unmatched: 8. CDR1 is MGHDK and CDR2 is SYGVNS in the germline V gene. CDR3 sequence (DNA): TGTGCCAGCAGTGAATATATTCGGGGAGGGCCAGAGACCCAGTACTTC. Protein: CASSEYIRGGPETQYF.

J is TRBJ2-7 and V is TRBV5-4; tentative D call: TRBD1 (5 bases). The V end lost 5 bases, the J end lost 0 bases, and 12 bases lay between the germline ends. This CDR3 comprises 14 residues. Germline loops: CDR1 SGHNT, CDR2 YYREEE (reference sequence). The CDR3 DNA reads TGTGCCAGCAGTGGGGCGTCGAGCTCCTACGAGCAGTACTTC. Translated: CASSGASSSYEQYF.